This T cell receptor (beta chain) was identified during a study of T cell changes during pregnancy in multiple sclerosis. Sequencing used immunoSEQ multiplex PCR; TCRdb keeps in-frame clones, though not all of them. In the table there are some 59,000 clones, approximately 91% of which are singletons. The sequencing used peripheral blood, collected in the second trimester of pregnancy. The source of this sequence is a female donor with multiple sclerosis, enrolled in a pregnancy study.

The CDR3 sequence is CASSVSGNTIYF. The CDR3 DNA is TGTGCCAGCAGTGTTTCGGGAAACACCATATATTTT. This rearrangement joins TRBV2 to TRBJ1-3; D gene unclear. Germline V gene data show CDR1 as SNHLY and CDR2 as FYNNEI. Trimming took 4 bases from V and 4 from J, leaving 5 bases between them. The CDR3 length is 12 residues.